This is a list of T cell receptor beta chains from one sample in a study of neurological immune-mediated disorders. TCRdb reanalysed the 5' RACE reads using MiXCR and keeps one entry per CDR3 protein. The sample includes roughly 120,000 distinct CDR3 sequences, more than 2.5% of them seen just once. Material: PBMCs. These receptors all come from a woman aged 30 to 39 with multiple sclerosis. Both conserved end residues are part of each CDR3. D genes are given only for firm matches. Only some rows state a clone size, as once, few, many or a class for expanded clones.

size	V	D	J	DNA	CDR3
many	TRBV10-3	.	TRBJ2-7	TGTGCCACCTCATCTCCACAGGGATTAAGCTACGAGCAGTACTTC	CATSSPQGLSYEQYF
many	TRBV20-1	.	TRBJ2-1	TGCAGTGCTCCCCCCTCTATGCGGGCCGACAATGAGCAGTTCTTC	CSAPPSMRADNEQFF
many	TRBV27	.	TRBJ2-3	TGTGCCAGCAGTCCGCGGGACTTGGAGGATACGCAGTATTTT	CASSPRDLEDTQYF
.	TRBV6-2/TRBV6-3	.	TRBJ2-1	TGTGCCAGCCAGCGAGGAGGGGTCATCGATGAGCAGTTCTTC	CASQRGGVIDEQFF
many	TRBV6-5	.	TRBJ2-3	TGTGCCAGCAGTTACGGGGTAGGGACAGATACGCAGTATTTT	CASSYGVGTDTQYF
many	TRBV29-1	TRBD1	TRBJ1-1	TGCAGCGGAGTGGGGACAGGGGGTTTGGAAGCTTTCTTT	CSGVGTGGLEAFF
many	TRBV27	.	TRBJ2-2	TGTGCCAGCAGCTACTTCTTCGGGGAGCTGTTTTTT	CASSYFFGELFF
few	TRBV20-1	.	TRBJ1-2	TGCAGTGCTAGAGACCCGGGACACCACGTCTCGGGCTATGGCTACACCTTC	CSARDPGHHVSGYGYTF
once	TRBV28	TRBD1	TRBJ2-7	TGTGCCAGCAGTATAGGACAGGGCAGGACGCAGTACTTC	CASSIGQGRTQYF
many	TRBV20-1	.	TRBJ1-1	TGCAGTGCTAGGAGCCTGGTCGACCAGAACACTGAAGCTTTCTTT	CSARSLVDQNTEAFF
few	TRBV19	.	TRBJ1-5	TGTGCCGCCCACCCCCGGGATAGCAATCAGCCCCAGCATTTT	CAAHPRDSNQPQHF
many	TRBV20-1	TRBD1	TRBJ2-7	TGCAGTGCTAGAGGACTTCGGACAGGCTACGAGCAGTACTTC	CSARGLRTGYEQYF
many	TRBV12-3/TRBV12-4	.	TRBJ2-7	TGTGCCAGCAGTTTAACGGGGACCTACGAGCAGTACTTC	CASSLTGTYEQYF
.	TRBV29-1	.	TRBJ1-5	TGCAGCGTTCAGTCTTCGGGGAAGACCCAGAATTTT	CSVQSSGKTQNF
few	TRBV4-3	.	TRBJ1-6	TGCGCCAGCAGCCAAAGAAACGGAGCTTCAACCCTCAACTTT	CASSQRNGASTLNF
many	TRBV12-3/TRBV12-4	TRBD2	TRBJ2-3	TGTGCCAGCACCTCTAGCGGGGGTGGCTCCGATACGCAGTATTTT	CASTSSGGGSDTQYF
many	TRBV7-2	.	TRBJ2-5	TGTGCCAGCAGCTTTATATTCAGTAACTATCGACAAGAGACCCAGTACTTC	CASSFIFSNYRQETQYF
.	TRBV29-1	TRBD1	TRBJ1-3	TGCAGCGTGGCGGGACAGGGGGCGCCTGGAAACACCATATATTTT	CSVAGQGAPGNTIYF
many	TRBV7-8	.	TRBJ2-5	TGTGCCAGCAGCTCAGCGGGCAGGGGGTATCGAGAGACCCAGTACTTC	CASSSAGRGYRETQYF
many	TRBV7-9	.	TRBJ2-1	TGTGCCAGCAGCCCTAGGGTTTACAATGAGCAGTTCTTC	CASSPRVYNEQFF
many	TRBV29-1	TRBD1	TRBJ1-2	TGCAGCGTTGAAGTAAGGGACAGGGGGCTTCTTTATGGCTACACCTTC	CSVEVRDRGLLYGYTF
many	TRBV12-3/TRBV12-4	.	TRBJ2-1	TGTGCCAGCAGTTTACTGAGTGAGCAGTTCTTC	CASSLLSEQFF
many	TRBV5-5	.	TRBJ2-2	TGTGCCAGCAGCTTAGGTGTGCAGGGTAACACCGGGGAGCTGTTTTTT	CASSLGVQGNTGELFF
many	TRBV27	.	TRBJ2-1	TGTGCCAGCAGTTTATGGGGAAGTAGGGATGAGCAGTTCTTC	CASSLWGSRDEQFF
few	TRBV9	.	TRBJ1-1	TGTGCCAGCAGCGCAAAGGACAGCAGTAGGTCCACTGAAGCTTTCTTT	CASSAKDSSRSTEAFF
many	TRBV20-1	.	TRBJ1-2	TGCAGTGCTAGAGATCTCCGAAAGAATGGTGGGGACTATGGCTACACCTTC	CSARDLRKNGGDYGYTF
many	TRBV29-1	.	TRBJ2-3	TGCAGCGGCACAGGGTCAGCAGATACGCAGTATTTT	CSGTGSADTQYF
many	TRBV10-3	TRBD2	TRBJ2-3	TGTGCCATCAGTGAGTCAGTAGCGGGGGGTTGGCCAGATACGCAGTATTTT	CAISESVAGGWPDTQYF
many	TRBV29-1	.	TRBJ2-7	TGCAGCCACAGGGATCGTTACGAGCAGTACTTC	CSHRDRYEQYF
many	TRBV5-1	TRBD1	TRBJ2-1	TGCGCCAGCAGCCCGGGACAGCCGACCTCCTACAATGAGCAGTTCTTC	CASSPGQPTSYNEQFF
many	TRBV25-1	.	TRBJ1-1	TGTGCCAGCAGTGACCACAGCCTGAACACTGAAGCTTTCTTT	CASSDHSLNTEAFF
many	TRBV7-9	TRBD2	TRBJ2-3	TGTGCCAGCGGCGCGGGGGGGCCGCCAGATACGCAGTATTTT	CASGAGGPPDTQYF
many	TRBV4-1	.	TRBJ1-2	TGCGCCAGCAGCCGACGAGCTAACTATGGCTACACCTTC	CASSRRANYGYTF
many	TRBV20-1	.	TRBJ2-7	TGCAGTGCTAGAGATCAGAGCTCCTACGAGCAGTACTTC	CSARDQSSYEQYF
many	TRBV20-1	TRBD1	TRBJ2-7	TGCAGTGCTCAACGGGGACAGTACTACGAGCAGTACTTC	CSAQRGQYYEQYF
many	TRBV20-1	.	TRBJ2-7	TGCAGTGCTAGCCCTCCGACCGGGACCCAAGGCTACGAGCAGTACTTC	CSASPPTGTQGYEQYF
many	TRBV5-6	TRBD1	TRBJ2-5	TGTGCCAGCAGCTTAGGCACAGGGGTAAAGACCCAGTACTTC	CASSLGTGVKTQYF
many	TRBV20-1	.	TRBJ2-7	TGCAGTGCTAGAGTACTCCTAGCCTACGAGCAGTACTTC	CSARVLLAYEQYF